The clone carrying this T cell receptor beta chain was seen more than once but under ten times. The antigen remains undetermined. This record belongs to a study of beta chain features in type 1 diabetes. Study conclusions and caveats: VDJ junctions sequenced from type 1 diabetes patients showed fewer insertions and more deletions. There was a moderate but significant shortening of TCRB CDR3s in all four CD4+ subsets of Type 1 diabetes patients. Patients showed naive, central memory and Treg TCRB repertoires that appeared more similar than those of healthy donors. The analysis here could not establish whether HLA type shapes TCRB rearrangement.

Germline-derived CDR1 and CDR2 are MNHNS and SASEGT. The CDR3 runs to 15 residues. V gave up 9 bases and J gave up 2 bases; unmatched junction bases: 10. It was via CD45RO/CCR7/CD25/CD127/CD95/CD27 that CD4+ naive, central memory, regulatory and stem cell-like memory cells were sorted. The investigators reverse transcribed all of the isolated RNA, so they sequenced expressed TCRB transcripts. Produced via immunoSEQ multiplex PCR; TCRdb's table is partial and in-frame only. The sample holds 640,000 or so clones, over 10% seen once. Sequencing used naive CD4+ T cells from blood. The clonotype originates from a man aged 18 to 30 with type 1 diabetes. The rearrangement joins TRBV6-1 to TRBJ2-1; 7 nucleotides match TRBD1. Here the CDR3 DNA reads TGTGCCAGTCTGACACCGGGACAGACCTACAATGAGCAGTTCTTC. Translation gives CASLTPGQTYNEQFF.